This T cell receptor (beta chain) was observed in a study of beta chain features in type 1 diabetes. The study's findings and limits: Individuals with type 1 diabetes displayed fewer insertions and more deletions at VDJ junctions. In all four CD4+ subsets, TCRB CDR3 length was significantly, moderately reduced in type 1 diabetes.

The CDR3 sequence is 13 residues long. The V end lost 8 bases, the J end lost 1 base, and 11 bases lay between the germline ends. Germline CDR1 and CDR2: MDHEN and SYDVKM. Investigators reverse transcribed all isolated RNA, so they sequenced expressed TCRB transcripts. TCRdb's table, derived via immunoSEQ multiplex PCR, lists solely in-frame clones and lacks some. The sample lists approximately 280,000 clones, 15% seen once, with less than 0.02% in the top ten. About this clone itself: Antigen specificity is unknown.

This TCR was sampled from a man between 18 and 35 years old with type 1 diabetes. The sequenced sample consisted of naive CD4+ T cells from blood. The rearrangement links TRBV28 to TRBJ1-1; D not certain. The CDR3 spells CASHELQNTEAFF. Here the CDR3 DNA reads TGTGCCAGCCACGAACTTCAGAACACTGAAGCTTTCTTT.